The clone carrying this T cell receptor (beta chain) was counted between two and nine times. The antigen is undetermined. This CDR3 contains 13 residues. The germline CDR1 and CDR2 sequences are MNHNS and SASEGT. Trimming cost V 7 bases and J 0 bases, with 10 bases left between them. The data are from a study of cytomegalovirus exposure and HLA in healthy donors. Study in general: Roughly 77 million unique TCRs from HLA-typed donors made up an early data release. Study conclusions and caveats: In an earlier analysis, most TCR beta V segments were productive about 87% or about 30% of the time. It was in a later analysis that TCR association rates were seen to vary by HLA locus, highest for DRB1 and lowest for HLA-C.

60 Vbeta and 13 Jbeta primers were used in PCR. Authors' data handling: There were about 80 million unique TCR beta chains by a later count, and approximately 10 million of them were shared. Here immunoSEQ multiplex PCR was the method, and the copy in TCRdb shows in-frame clones only, minus some. The V and J calls and clone size are taken from that table; D and trimming were inferred from the DNA. The data hold approximately 210,000 clones, with 70% to 80% observed a single time. The chain recombines TRBV6-1 with TRBJ2-7, with no clear D. The sample taken for sequencing was PBMCs. The clonotype was recovered from a woman in her forties or fifties in good health and CMV-seronegative. CDR3 coding DNA: TGTGCCAGCACTAGGCATCTCTCCTACGAGCAGTACTTC. Its translation is CASTRHLSYEQYF.